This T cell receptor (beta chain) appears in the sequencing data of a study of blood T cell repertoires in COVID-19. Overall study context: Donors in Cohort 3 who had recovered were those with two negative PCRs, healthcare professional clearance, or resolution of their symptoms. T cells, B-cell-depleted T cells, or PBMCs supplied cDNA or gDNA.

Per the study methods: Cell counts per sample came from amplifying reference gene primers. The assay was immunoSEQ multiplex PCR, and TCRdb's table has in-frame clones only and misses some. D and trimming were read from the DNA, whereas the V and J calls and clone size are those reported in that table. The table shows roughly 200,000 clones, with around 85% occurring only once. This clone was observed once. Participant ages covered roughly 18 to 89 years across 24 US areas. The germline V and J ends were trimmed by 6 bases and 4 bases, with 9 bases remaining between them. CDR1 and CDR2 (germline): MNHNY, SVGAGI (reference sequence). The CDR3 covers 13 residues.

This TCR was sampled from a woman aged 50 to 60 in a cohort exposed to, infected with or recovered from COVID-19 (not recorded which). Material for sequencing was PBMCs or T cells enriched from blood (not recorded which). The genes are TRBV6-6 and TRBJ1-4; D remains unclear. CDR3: CASRNEDNEKLFF. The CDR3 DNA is TGTGCCAGCAGGAATGAGGATAATGAAAAACTGTTTTTT.